One sample yielded the 5 T cell receptor beta chains listed below, sequenced in a study of OX40 agonist ivuxolimab in advanced cancers. TCRdb keeps only in-frame clones here, not all; method: immunoSEQ multiplex PCR. The table shows about 36,000 clones, with about 79% occurring only once. The material was CD4+ or CD8+ T cells sorted from blood, obtained in a trial of the OX40 agonist ivuxolimab. Source of these receptors: an adult with an advanced solid tumor such as melanoma, head and neck, liver or kidney cancer.

The rearrangement links TRBV6-4 to TRBJ1-2; D remains ambiguous. V lost 4 bases and J lost 5, with 8 bases in between. The CDR3 is made up of 12 amino acids. Germline V gene lookup returns CDR1 MRHNA and CDR2 SNTAGT. CDR3 loop: CASSASGYGYTF. Written as DNA, the CDR3 is TGTGCCAGCAGTGCCAGCGGGTATGGCTACACCTTC.

This rearrangement joins TRBV27 to TRBJ2-2; the match to TRBD1 covers 8 bases. Germline V lookup: CDR1 MNHEY, CDR2 SMNVEV (reference sequence). Losses at the gene ends were 6 bases for V and 9 bases for J; bases not matched to a gene: 12. CDR3 length: 15 residues. The CDR3, as DNA: TGTGCCAGCAGCTCCGGGACAGGCAGCGGGTGGGAGCTGTTTTTT. This gives the protein CASSSGTGSGWELFF.

The rearrangement links TRBV30 to TRBJ1-2; the D is unclear. CDR1 is GTSNPN and CDR2 is SVGIG in the germline V gene (reference sequence). The CDR3 spans 14 residues. Trimming cost V 0 bases and J 2 bases, with 10 bases left between them. CDR3 residues: CAWSVTGPNYGYTF. The CDR3 coding sequence is TGTGCCTGGAGTGTAACCGGGCCCAACTATGGCTACACCTTC.

This clone was counted a few times. The genes are TRBV7-2 and TRBJ2-7, with D hard to call. Germline assignment: CDR1 SGHTA and CDR2 FQGNSA. V was shortened by 4 bases and J by 2 bases, with 9 bases between the two germline ends. The CDR3 contains 13 residues. CDR3 sequence reads: CASSSQSAYEQYF. In nucleotides, the CDR3 is TGTGCCAGCAGCTCCCAATCAGCCTACGAGCAGTACTTC.

CDR3 sequence reads: CASSFPGQGANTEAFF. The CDR3 DNA reads TGTGCCAGCAGCTTCCCAGGACAGGGGGCTAACACTGAAGCTTTCTTT. V gene TRBV5-5 combines with J gene TRBJ1-1, with 11 bases fitting TRBD1. The V and J ends lost 2 bases and 2 bases, in that order; junction bases with no gene match: 5. CDR1 and CDR2 (germline): SGHKS, YYEKEE (reference sequence). The CDR3 consists of 16 residues.